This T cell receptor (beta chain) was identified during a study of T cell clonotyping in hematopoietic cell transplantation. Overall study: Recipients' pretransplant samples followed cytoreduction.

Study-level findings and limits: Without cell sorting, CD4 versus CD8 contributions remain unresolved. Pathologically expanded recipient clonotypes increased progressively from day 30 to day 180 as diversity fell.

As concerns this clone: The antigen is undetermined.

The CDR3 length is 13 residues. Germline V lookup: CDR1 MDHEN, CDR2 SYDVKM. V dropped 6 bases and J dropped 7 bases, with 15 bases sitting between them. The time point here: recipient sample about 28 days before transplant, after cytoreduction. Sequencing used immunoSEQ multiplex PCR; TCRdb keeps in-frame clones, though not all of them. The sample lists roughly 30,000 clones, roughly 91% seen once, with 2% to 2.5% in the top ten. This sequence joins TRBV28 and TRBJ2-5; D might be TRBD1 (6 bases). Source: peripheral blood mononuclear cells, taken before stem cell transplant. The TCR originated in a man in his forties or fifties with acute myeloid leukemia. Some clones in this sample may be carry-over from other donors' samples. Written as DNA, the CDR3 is TGTGCCAGCAGGCCGGACAGAGTGGGGACCCAGTACTTC. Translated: CASRPDRVGTQYF.